The 32 T cell receptor beta chains below were found in one sample sequenced in a study of shared clonotypes between healthy human individuals. The assay was immunoSEQ multiplex PCR, and TCRdb's table has in-frame clones only and misses some. The sample shows more than 1,200,000 clones, approximately 98.5% of them seen only once. The specimen was naive CD4+ T cells sorted from blood. The subset denotes: CD45RA+ positively selected. All receptors come from a man aged 30-40 years in good health.

The chain carries TRBV7-9 and TRBJ2-1; D gene uncertain. Looked up from germline, CDR1 is SEHNR and CDR2 is FQNEAQ (reference sequence). The V gene lost 6 bases and the J gene lost 4 bases, with 10 bases spanning the gap. This CDR3 is built from 13 residues. The CDR3 nucleotides read TGTGCCAGCAGTCTGACCCATTACAATGAGCAGTTCTTC. Translated: CASSLTHYNEQFF.

This rearrangement joins TRBV10-1 to TRBJ2-7; 8 bases line up with TRBD1. Losses at the gene ends were 4 bases for V and 3 bases for J; bases not matched to a gene: 2. The germline CDR1 and CDR2 sequences are WNHNN and SYGVQD (reference sequence). There are 13 residues in the CDR3. DNA for the CDR3: TGCGCCAGCAGTGGGGACAGGTACTACGAGCAGTACTTC. Amino acids: CASSGDRYYEQYF.

A single count supports this clone. The genes are TRBV12-5 and TRBJ1-5; TRBD1 agrees at 7 bases. There are 14 residues in the CDR3. CDR1 is LGHNT, CDR2 FRNRAP, per germline. The V gene end was trimmed by 7 bases and the J gene end by 0 bases; junction bases not matched to a gene: 3. The CDR3 nucleotides read TGTGCTAGTGCTCAGGGGGATAGCAATCAGCCCCAGCATTTT. Amino acids: CASAQGDSNQPQHF. Full variable domain (outside the CDR3, taken from reference TRBV12-5 and TRBJ1-5): DARVTQTPRHKVTEMGQEVTMRCQPILGHNTVFWYRQTMMQGLELLAYFRNRAPLDDSGMPKDRFSAEMPDATLATLKIQPSEPRDSAVYFCASAQGDSNQPQHFGDGTRLSIL.

The gene calls are TRBV6-1 and TRBJ1-5; 9 bases match TRBD1. The trim removed 5 bases at V and 7 bases at J, leaving 9 bases unmatched. Germline V gene lookup returns CDR1 MNHNS and CDR2 SASEGT. The CDR3 length is 15 residues. The CDR3 sequence: CASSLDRGIGQPQHF. The CDR3 DNA reads TGTGCCAGCAGTCTGGACAGGGGAATTGGACAGCCCCAGCATTTT.

The chain uses TRBV18 and TRBJ2-1, with 8 positions matching TRBD2. J gave up 8 bases and V 3 bases, and 9 bases lay outside the gene matches. The CDR3 covers 15 residues. Germline assignment: CDR1 KGHSH and CDR2 LQKENI. CDR3 region: CASSPPGLGKDEQFF. CDR3 nucleotide sequence: TGTGCCAGCTCACCCCCGGGACTAGGTAAAGATGAGCAGTTCTTC.

V is TRBV27 and J is TRBJ2-1; D is possibly TRBD2 (7 bases). Germline V gene sequence: CDR1 MNHEY, CDR2 SMNVEV (reference sequence). The CDR3 is 17 residues long. The V end was cut by 3 bases, the J end by 5 bases, with 20 bases between. The CDR3 sequence is CASSLGAGEGPDNEQFF. Here the CDR3 DNA reads TGTGCCAGCAGTTTGGGGGCGGGGGAAGGCCCAGACAATGAGCAGTTCTTC.

A single count supports this clone. The chain combines TRBV6-5 with TRBJ2-3; TRBD2 might be the D (6 bases). Germline CDR1 reads MNHEY; CDR2 reads SVGAGI. Deletions cut 6 bases from V and 5 bases from J, with 12 bases between. The CDR3 runs to 13 residues. CDR3 residues: CASSGPGVDTQYF. CDR3 DNA: TGTGCCAGCAGCGGACCGGGGGTAGATACGCAGTATTTT.

As concerns this clone: This CDR3 is also generated by other DNA sequences in the sample. This rearrangement joins TRBV13 to TRBJ1-5, with a tentative D call TRBD1 (6 bases). Trimming left V 4 bases short and J 2 bases short, with 9 bases between. Per germline, CDR1 PRHDT and CDR2 FYEKMQ (reference sequence). The CDR3 covers 14 residues. The CDR3 coding sequence is TGTGCCAGCAGCTCGAGACAGGGCAATCAGCCCCAGCATTTT. This translates into CASSSRQGNQPQHF.

V gene TRBV13 combines with J gene TRBJ2-1; no reliable D call. V was cut by 1 base and J by 7 bases, with 14 bases left in between. CDR3 length: 15 residues. From germline, CDR1 is PRHDT and CDR2 FYEKMQ (reference sequence). This CDR3 reads CASSLELESRNEQFF. For the CDR3, the DNA is TGTGCCAGCAGCTTAGAGCTGGAGAGTAGAAATGAGCAGTTCTTC.

Points on this clone: The sample carries other DNA sequences with the same CDR3. V gene TRBV28 combines with J gene TRBJ1-1; D might be TRBD1 (6 bases). The CDR3 length is 13 residues. CDR1 and CDR2 from the germline V gene are MDHEN and SYDVKM. Trimming removed 3 bases at V and 8 bases at J, with 13 bases between. CDR3 nucleotide sequence: TGTGCCAGCAGTTTCCGGGGGCGTACCGAAGCTTTCTTT. It encodes CASSFRGRTEAFF. Variable domain in full (rest from reference TRBV28 and TRBJ1-1): DVKVTQSSRYLVKRTGEKVFLECVQDMDHENMFWYRQDPGLGLRLIYFSYDVKMKEKGDIPEGYSVSREKKERFSLILESASTNQTSMYLCASSFRGRTEAFFGQGTRLTVV.

The rearrangement joins TRBV5-1 to TRBJ2-7, with 11 bases aligning to TRBD2. Germline V gene lookup returns CDR1 SGHRS and CDR2 YFSETQ. The CDR3 totals 15 residues. The junction had 7 bases not matched to a gene; V was cut back by 4 bases and J by 4 bases. The CDR3 DNA reads as TGCGCCAGCAGCGCCGAGGCTAGCGGGAGGTACGAGCAGTACTTC. It yields the protein CASSAEASGRYEQYF.

The rearrangement links TRBV11-1 to TRBJ2-2, with D tentatively TRBD1 (5 bases). This CDR3 is 15 amino acids long. Trimming removed 5 bases at V and 2 bases at J, with 12 bases between. Germline V gene sequence: CDR1 SGHAT, CDR2 FQDESV (reference sequence). The CDR3 DNA reads TGTGCCAGCAGCCAGATTGGACACAACACCGGGGAGCTGTTTTTT. Its translation: CASSQIGHNTGELFF.

The chain has TRBV4-3 and TRBJ1-3, with D possibly matching TRBD1 (5 bases). The CDR3 runs to 16 residues. From germline, CDR1 is LGHNA and CDR2 YSLEER. V lost 4 bases and J lost 2, with 15 bases in between. CDR3 sequence (DNA): TGCGCCAGCAGCCGGGCCCCAGGGTCTCCTGGAAACACCATATATTTT. Protein product: CASSRAPGSPGNTIYF.

The rearrangement links TRBV5-4 to TRBJ2-1; weak D call: TRBD2 (6 bases). Germline assignment: CDR1 SGHNT and CDR2 YYREEE (reference sequence). The length of the CDR3 is 16 residues. Trimming removed 4 bases from V and 0 bases from J, with 14 bases in between. The CDR3 DNA follows: TGTGCCAGCAGCCTGGGGGGAGCGGGCTCCTACAATGAGCAGTTCTTC. It translates to CASSLGGAGSYNEQFF.

The gene calls are TRBV28 and TRBJ1-5, with unresolved D. This CDR3 has 16 residues. Looked up from germline, CDR1 is MDHEN and CDR2 is SYDVKM. Trimming removed 5 bases from V and 2 bases from J, with 16 bases in between. CDR3 region: CASSPTIKARNQPQHF. DNA for the CDR3: TGTGCCAGCAGTCCGACGATTAAAGCCCGCAATCAGCCCCAGCATTTT.

The chain couples TRBV15 to TRBJ2-1; D is unclear. V was clipped by 8 bases and J by 1 base, with 9 bases between them. CDR3 length: 13 residues. CDR1 is LNHNV, CDR2 YYDKDF, per germline (reference sequence). The CDR3 region is CATSTESYNEQFF. In nucleotides, the CDR3 is TGTGCCACCTCAACGGAATCCTACAATGAGCAGTTCTTC.

A remark on this clone: This same CDR3 is encoded by further DNA sequences in the sample. This chain joins TRBV6-5 and TRBJ1-5, with D unclear. The V gene's germline CDR1 is MNHEY and CDR2 SVGAGI. The CDR3 runs 15 residues. Trimming took off 0 bases at V and 0 bases at J, with 6 bases between the two ends. CDR3 protein: CASSYSGYSNQPQHF. As DNA, the CDR3 is TGTGCCAGCAGTTACTCGGGGTATAGCAATCAGCCCCAGCATTTT.

The table lists this clone with a count of one. The chain uses TRBV7-2 and TRBJ2-7, with 10 positions matching TRBD2. The V segment lost 2 bases and the J segment 2 bases; nucleotides outside the gene matches: 12. This CDR3 contains 18 residues. The germline V gene has CDR1 SGHTA and CDR2 FQGNSA. The CDR3 DNA follows: TGTGCCAGCAGCTTAAGGACTCCCGGACTAGCGGCAACCTACGAGCAGTACTTC. Protein: CASSLRTPGLAATYEQYF.

Notes on this clone: The sample has other DNA sequences that encode this CDR3 too. V gene TRBV7-9 combines with J gene TRBJ2-6; D ambiguous. The CDR3 has 13 residues. Trimming cost V 3 bases and J 2 bases, with 2 bases left between them. Germline CDR1 and CDR2: SEHNR and FQNEAQ (reference sequence). In DNA form, the CDR3 reads TGTGCCAGCAGCTTTCCTGGGGCCAACGTCCTGACTTTC. This codes for CASSFPGANVLTF.

This clone was counted a single time. The genes are TRBV10-3 and TRBJ1-5; tentatively, D is TRBD1 (5 bases). The germline CDR1 and CDR2 sequences are ENHRY and SYGVKD. The CDR3 has 14 amino acids. Between the trimmed V and J ends, which lost 1 base and 8 bases, there was a span of 12 bases. As DNA, the CDR3 is TGTGCCATCAGTGAGTATGAAGGAGGGGAGCCCCAGCATTTT. It is translated as CAISEYEGGEPQHF.

V is TRBV6-1 and J is TRBJ2-7; no reliable D call. Between the trimmed V and J ends, which lost 6 bases and 1 base, there was a span of 7 bases. Germline V lookup: CDR1 MNHNS, CDR2 SASEGT. The CDR3 consists of 12 residues. Written as DNA, the CDR3 is TGTGCCAGCAGGGGAATGTCCTACGAGCAGTACTTC. As protein: CASRGMSYEQYF.

This chain uses TRBV5-1 with TRBJ2-4; TRBD2 matches 16 bases. This CDR3 comprises 17 residues. Germline CDR1 is SGHRS and CDR2 is YFSETQ. Trimming cost V 3 bases and J 10 bases; bases outside gene matches: 10. CDR3 in amino acids: CASSSPGTSGRAGIQYF. Written as DNA, the CDR3 is TGCGCCAGCAGCTCGCCCGGGACTAGCGGGAGGGCTGGTATTCAGTACTTC.

V and J are TRBV18 and TRBJ2-7, with 13 bases that match TRBD2. V lost 0 bases and J lost 3; bases outside the gene matches: 8. The CDR3 is 18 residues long. Germline V gene lookup returns CDR1 KGHSH and CDR2 LQKENI. CDR3 protein: CASSPPTTSGRANYEQYF. CDR3 in DNA: TGTGCCAGCTCACCACCAACTACTAGCGGGAGGGCCAACTACGAGCAGTACTTC.

The rearrangement uses TRBV5-4 and TRBJ2-3; no reliable D call. CDR3 length equals 16 residues. The germline CDR1 and CDR2 sequences are SGHNT and YYREEE (reference sequence). V lost 4 bases and J lost 6, with 21 bases in between. The CDR3 sequence is CASSPLVGYSMDTQYF. As DNA, the CDR3 is TGTGCCAGCAGCCCTTTAGTCGGTTACTCAATGGATACGCAGTATTTT.

Comment on this clone: The identical CDR3 is also encoded by other nucleotide sequences in the sample. The rearrangement links TRBV2 to TRBJ1-2; TRBD1 is a possible D gene (6 bases). V was pared by 3 bases and J by 4 bases, with 9 bases between. CDR3 length: 13 residues. Germline V CDR1 and CDR2: SNHLY, FYNNEI. CDR3 nucleotides: TGTGCCAGCAGTGACAGGGGTGGCTATGGCTACACCTTC. It is translated as CASSDRGGYGYTF.

The chain links TRBV6-1 to TRBJ2-4; 11 positions agree with TRBD2. Germline trimming cut 4 bases from V and 0 bases from J; bases unmatched to any gene: 8. The CDR3 spans 18 residues. Germline-derived CDR1 and CDR2 are MNHNS and SASEGT. CDR3 DNA sequence: TGTGCCAGCAGTGCCCCGACTAGCGGGGCGGTAGCCAAAAACATTCAGTACTTC. Translated: CASSAPTSGAVAKNIQYF.

The rearrangement links TRBV19 to TRBJ2-7, with 12 positions matching TRBD1. CDR1 is LNHDA, CDR2 SQIVND, per germline (reference sequence). The CDR3 length is 15 residues. V was pared by 4 bases and J by 3 bases, with 4 bases of the junction left unmatched. The CDR3 protein is CASSRGQGAHYEQYF. As DNA, the CDR3 is TGTGCCAGTAGTAGGGGACAGGGGGCTCACTACGAGCAGTACTTC.

The chain joins TRBV9 to TRBJ2-7, with D possibly TRBD1 on 5 matching bases. Trimming left V 0 bases short and J 0 bases short, with 13 bases between. Germline V gene sequence: CDR1 SGDLS, CDR2 YYNGEE. The CDR3 runs to 16 residues. As DNA, the CDR3 is TGTGCCAGCAGCGTAGGCCCGACAGTAAGCTCCTACGAGCAGTACTTC. Translating it yields CASSVGPTVSSYEQYF.

A note on this clone: The sample carries other DNA sequences with the same CDR3. V and J are TRBV9 and TRBJ1-1; no firm D call. The germline V and J ends were trimmed by 0 bases and 1 base, with 7 bases remaining between them. The CDR3 covers 14 residues. CDR1 and CDR2 from the germline V gene are SGDLS and YYNGEE. CDR3 in amino acids: CASSVDSRNTEAFF. CDR3 DNA sequence: TGTGCCAGCAGCGTAGATTCGCGGAACACTGAAGCTTTCTTT.

The V and J genes are TRBV5-5 and TRBJ2-7, with D unclear. The V gene's germline CDR1 is SGHKS and CDR2 YYEKEE (reference sequence). The CDR3 runs to 11 residues. V was clipped by 4 bases and J by 6 bases, with 8 bases between them. CDR3 sequence (DNA): TGTGCCAGCAGCCCCATTTCCGAGCAGTACTTC. This sequence encodes CASSPISEQYF.

The chain is built from TRBV19 and TRBJ1-5; D is possibly TRBD1 (5 bases). V lost 3 bases to trimming and J lost 5 bases, with 8 bases between them. Germline values: CDR1 LNHDA, CDR2 SQIVND (reference sequence). The CDR3 runs to 13 residues. The CDR3 region has the DNA TGTGCCAGTAGTATTATGGGGGATCAGCCCCAGCATTTT. Translation gives CASSIMGDQPQHF.

The V gene is TRBV5-1, the J gene TRBJ2-5; 10 nucleotides align to TRBD2. V trimming: 1 base; J trimming: 4 bases; junction bases outside the gene matches: 4. Germline assignment: CDR1 SGHRS and CDR2 YFSETQ. CDR3 length: 15 amino acids. CDR3 sequence (DNA): TGCGCCAGCAGCTTGTTTAGCGGGAGGAGAGAGACCCAGTACTTC. The encoded protein is CASSLFSGRRETQYF.